Listed here are 26 T cell receptor beta chains from one sample, sequenced in a study of beta chain features in type 1 diabetes. Study findings and constraints: Type 1 diabetes patients had moderately but significantly shorter TCRB CDR3s in all four CD4+ subsets.

Their specific antigens are unknown. Every isolated RNA sample was fully reverse transcribed, so sequencing captured expressed TCRB transcripts. Profiling relied on immunoSEQ multiplex PCR, and the TCRdb table lists in-frame clones only, not all of them. Among about 340,000 clones listed, roughly 14% were seen once. Sequences were obtained from naive CD4+ T cells from blood. These receptors were obtained from a woman aged 18-35 years with type 1 diabetes.

This clone was seen a handful of times. The gene calls are TRBV19 and TRBJ1-2; D not resolved. This CDR3 contains 14 residues. The germline gives CDR1 LNHDA, CDR2 SQIVND (reference sequence). V was cut by 3 bases and J by 5 bases, with 13 bases left in between. CDR3 sequence: CASSMGDGEYGYTF. CDR3 bases: TGTGCCAGTAGTATGGGAGACGGAGAATATGGCTACACCTTC.

This clone was counted between two and nine times. This sequence joins TRBV5-1 and TRBJ2-2, with 8 bases aligning to TRBD2. CDR1 and CDR2 (germline): SGHRS, YFSETQ. V was clipped by 0 bases and J by 2 bases; unmatched bases: 21. The CDR3 has 22 residues. The CDR3 DNA is TGCGCCAGCAGCTTGGTAGCCGGCGGGGGCTCTCTAGCGGGCACTAACACCGGGGAGCTGTTTTTT. It is translated as CASSLVAGGGSLAGTNTGELFF.

This clone was seen a handful of times. A junction end diverges from the germline sequence, so it may reflect a read error. The gene calls are TRBV18 and TRBJ1-1; 8 bases match TRBD1. This CDR3 comprises 14 residues. Germline CDR1 is KGHSH and CDR2 is LQKENI. The CDR3 sequence is CASSPRTGNAEAFF. CDR3 DNA sequence: TGTGCCAGCTCACCCCGGACAGGGAACGCTGAAGCTTTCTTT.

This clone was recorded a few times. The chain links TRBV28 to TRBJ1-3, with TRBD1 as a possible D gene (6 bases). In germline, CDR1 is MDHEN, CDR2 SYDVKM. The CDR3 has 11 amino acids. The V end lost 10 bases, the J end lost 8 bases, and 12 bases lay between the germline ends. CDR3 nucleotide sequence: TGTGCCATCCCGACAGGAGACACCATATATTTT. Translating it yields CAIPTGDTIYF.

This clone appeared a few times. The V call is TRBV2, the J call TRBJ2-7; D ambiguous. The germline CDR1 and CDR2 sequences are SNHLY and FYNNEI. Trimming took 6 bases from V and 7 from J, leaving 10 bases between them. The CDR3 totals 11 residues. This CDR3 reads CASSVDKEQYV. The CDR3 coding sequence is TGTGCCAGCAGCGTAGATAAGGAGCAGTACGTC.

CDR3 bases: TGTGCCAGTAGTACCAGACAGGGGGCCGTTCAGCCCCAGCATTTT. This translates into CASSTRQGAVQPQHF. This sequence joins TRBV19 and TRBJ1-5; 10 positions match TRBD1. Germline CDR1 and CDR2: LNHDA and SQIVND (reference sequence). After removal of 4 bases from V and 6 bases from J, the junction contained 6 bases not matched to a gene. The CDR3 is made up of 15 amino acids.

The V and J genes are TRBV30 and TRBJ2-2, with D uncertain. The ends were cut back, 2 bases at V and 4 bases at J, with 11 bases in the middle. Germline assignment: CDR1 GTSNPN and CDR2 SVGIG (reference sequence). The CDR3 runs to 14 residues. The CDR3 protein is CAWSLARITGELFF. As DNA, the CDR3 is TGTGCCTGGAGTCTGGCTAGGATCACCGGGGAGCTGTTTTTT.

This sequence joins TRBV19 and TRBJ2-7; maybe TRBD1 (6 bases). The V end lost 5 bases, the J end lost 2 bases, and 19 bases lay between the germline ends. CDR1 and CDR2 from the germline V gene are LNHDA and SQIVND (reference sequence). This CDR3 comprises 16 residues. The CDR3 DNA is TGTGCCAGTAGTGGACTCGGACAGATGGGGACCTACGAGCAGTACGTC. Its protein product is CASSGLGQMGTYEQYV.

This clone was recorded a few times. The CDR3 protein is CASSIDFPTNYGYTF. Written as DNA, the CDR3 is TGTGCCAGTAGTATAGACTTTCCTACTAACTATGGCTACACCTTC. The chain employs TRBV19 and TRBJ1-2; D is undetermined. From germline, CDR1 is LNHDA and CDR2 SQIVND (reference sequence). This CDR3 region has 15 residues. Trimming stripped 0 bases from V and 0 bases from J, with 8 bases between.

This clone has only a few counts. V usage is TRBV6-5 and J usage is TRBJ2-1, with D tentatively TRBD2 (5 bases). The germline V gene encodes CDR1 MNHEY and CDR2 SVGAGI. Trimming left V 6 bases short and J 9 bases short, with 12 bases between. The CDR3 covers 12 residues. Written as DNA, the CDR3 is TGTGCCAGCAGCCGGGGATTGAGTGAGCAGTTCTTC. This gives the protein CASSRGLSEQFF.

A note on this clone: This sample also contains other DNA sequences that code for the same CDR3. V is TRBV9 and J is TRBJ2-5; the match to TRBD2 covers 12 bases. The CDR3 covers 15 residues. Trimming cost V 4 bases and J 3 bases; bases outside gene matches: 4. Germline CDR1 reads SGDLS; CDR2 reads YYNGEE. In nucleotides, the CDR3 is TGTGCCAGCAGCCCACGACTAGCGGGAGAAGAGACCCAGTACTTC. Its translation is CASSPRLAGEETQYF. The full variable domain, its missing parts supplied by reference TRBV9 and TRBJ2-5, is DSGVTQTPKHLITATGQRVTLRCSPRSGDLSVYWYQQSLDQGLQFLIQYYNGEERAKGNILERFSAQQFPDLHSELNLSSLELGDSALYFCASSPRLAGEETQYFGPGTRLLVL.

There are a few counts of this clone. This chain connects TRBV9 to TRBJ2-6; no clear D gene. Germline values: CDR1 SGDLS, CDR2 YYNGEE. The V gene lost 1 base and the J gene lost 1 base, with 6 bases spanning the gap. The CDR3 totals 15 residues. CDR3 in amino acids: CASSVPQSGANVLTF. The DNA for the CDR3 is TGTGCCAGCAGCGTACCCCAGTCTGGGGCCAACGTCCTGACTTTC.

The chain combines TRBV11-1 with TRBJ2-7; tentative D call: TRBD1 (6 bases). This CDR3 has 13 residues. Trimming removed 1 base from V and 8 bases from J, with 12 bases in between. The germline CDR1 and CDR2 sequences are SGHAT and FQDESV (reference sequence). CDR3 region: CASSLEDRGQQYF. CDR3 DNA sequence: TGTGCCAGCAGCTTAGAGGACAGAGGACAGCAGTACTTC.

The rearrangement links TRBV5-1 to TRBJ1-2, with D unresolved. The CDR3 extends over 15 amino acids. Deletions cut 4 bases from V and 3 bases from J, with 16 bases between. Germline-derived CDR1 and CDR2 are SGHRS and YFSETQ. CDR3 DNA sequence: TGCGCCAGCAGCCCAAAGGCCCCCCGGGACTATGGCTACACCTTC. It codes for CASSPKAPRDYGYTF.

In this sample, this clone turned up a few times. This chain uses TRBV6-1 with TRBJ1-5; TRBD1 aligns across 8 bases. CDR1 and CDR2 (germline): MNHNS, SASEGT. The CDR3 runs to 13 residues. V lost 7 bases to trimming and J lost 5 bases; unmatched junction nucleotides: 4. The CDR3, as DNA: TGTGCCAGCACCGGACAGGGAGATCAGCCCCAGCATTTT. It codes for CASTGQGDQPQHF.

The rearrangement links TRBV4-3 to TRBJ2-5; 10 bases fit TRBD2. The V gene end was trimmed by 0 bases and the J gene end by 2 bases; junction bases not matched to a gene: 21. In germline, CDR1 is LGHNA, CDR2 YSLEER. This CDR3 is 22 amino acids long. The CDR3 protein is CASSQEWGQRPSGRTWQETQYF. The CDR3, as DNA: TGCGCCAGCAGCCAAGAGTGGGGACAGAGGCCTAGCGGGAGAACTTGGCAAGAGACCCAGTACTTC.

This clone was detected a few times. The chain carries TRBV28 and TRBJ2-3, with D possibly being TRBD2 (6 bases). CDR1 is MDHEN, CDR2 SYDVKM, per germline. The CDR3 runs to 15 residues. V lost 6 bases to trimming and J lost 2 bases, with 15 bases between them. This chain's CDR3 is CASSLLVRDTDTQYF. CDR3 bases: TGTGCCAGCAGCCTACTAGTGCGGGACACAGATACGCAGTATTTT.

This clone was detected a few times. The chain joins TRBV2 to TRBJ2-7, with D possibly TRBD1 on 5 matching bases. CDR3 length equals 14 residues. V lost 6 bases and J lost 1, with 13 bases in between. CDR1 is SNHLY and CDR2 is FYNNEI in the germline V gene. In nucleotides, the CDR3 is TGTGCCAGCAGCCCCTTTAGGGGATCCTACGAGCAGTACTTC. Translating it yields CASSPFRGSYEQYF.

This clone was observed a handful of times. V usage is TRBV28 and J usage is TRBJ2-7, with no clear D. CDR3 length: 12 amino acids. Deletions cut 6 bases from V and 12 bases from J, with 18 bases between. Looked up from germline, CDR1 is MDHEN and CDR2 is SYDVKM. This chain's CDR3 is CASSPPSGWLYV. DNA of the CDR3: TGTGCCAGCAGCCCTCCGTCCGGGTGGCTGTACGTC.

This chain links TRBV19 with TRBJ2-4; 12 bases are a match to TRBD1. The V gene end was trimmed by 3 bases and the J gene end by 1 base; junction bases not matched to a gene: 4. There are 17 residues in the CDR3. The germline V gene encodes CDR1 LNHDA and CDR2 SQIVND (reference sequence). In DNA form, the CDR3 reads TGTGCCAGTAGTATGGGGACAGGGGGCTGGGCCAAAAACATTCAGTACTTC. It is translated as CASSMGTGGWAKNIQYF.

The CDR3 region has the DNA TGCGCCAGCAGTCACCCGGGGACAGGGGGAGAAAAACTGTTTTTT. Its translation is CASSHPGTGGEKLFF. V gene TRBV23-1 combines with J gene TRBJ1-4; TRBD1 matches at 11 bases. TRBV23-1 is assigned to the ORF class and has an uncertain function. The J segment lost 8 bases and the V segment lost 3 bases, leaving 5 bases of the junction unmatched. This CDR3 is built from 15 residues.

This clone was observed a handful of times. The rearrangement links TRBV15 to TRBJ2-7; D is undetermined. Germline CDR1 LNHNV, CDR2 YYDKDF (reference sequence). CDR3 length: 11 residues. V was clipped by 3 bases and J by 4 bases, with 4 bases between them. CDR3 region: CATSSQYEQYF. CDR3 coding DNA: TGTGCCACCAGCAGTCAATACGAGCAGTACTTC.

The V and J genes are TRBV30 and TRBJ2-2; the match to TRBD2 covers 9 bases. The CDR3 length is 18 residues. In germline, CDR1 is GTSNPN, CDR2 SVGIG (reference sequence). Losses at the gene ends were 1 base for V and 3 bases for J; bases not matched to a gene: 12. Here the CDR3 reads CAWSGLIIGGRDTGELFF. CDR3 sequence (DNA): TGTGCCTGGAGTGGATTGATAATTGGCGGGAGGGACACCGGGGAGCTGTTTTTT.

The chain carries TRBV7-9 and TRBJ2-1; D gene ambiguous. V dropped 1 base and J dropped 0 bases, with 7 bases sitting between them. Germline CDR1 is SEHNR and CDR2 is FQNEAQ (reference sequence). The CDR3 contains 15 residues. Here the CDR3 DNA reads TGTGCCAGCAGCTTAGGCGGTCCCTCCTACAATGAGCAGTTCTTC. As protein: CASSLGGPSYNEQFF.

This clone was seen only a few times. This sample includes further DNA sequences coding for the same CDR3. The gene calls are TRBV18 and TRBJ1-5, with a possible D match to TRBD1 (6 bases). Trimming took off 2 bases at V and 4 bases at J, with 6 bases between the two ends. CDR1 is KGHSH and CDR2 is LQKENI in the germline V gene. This CDR3 is 13 amino acids long. The CDR3 bases are TGTGCCAGCTCACCAGACAGGAATCAGCCCCAGCATTTT. Translating gives CASSPDRNQPQHF.

This sequence joins TRBV9 and TRBJ1-5; 8 nucleotides match TRBD1. CDR1 is SGDLS, CDR2 YYNGEE, per germline. Trimming removed 0 bases from V and 4 bases from J; junction bases left unmatched: 0. CDR3 size: 14 residues. CDR3 loop: CASSVGQGNQPQHF. CDR3 coding DNA: TGTGCCAGCAGCGTAGGACAGGGGAATCAGCCCCAGCATTTT.